Listed below are T cell receptor beta chains from one sample, sequenced in a study of cytomegalovirus exposure and HLA in healthy donors. Some clones are missing from TCRdb's copy, which holds only in-frame ones; the method was immunoSEQ multiplex PCR. The table lists about 130,000 clones, roughly 9.8% of them singletons. The specimen sequenced was PBMCs. The source is a man between 50 and 59 years old in good health and CMV-seronegative. Each CDR3 is given with its conserved first and last residue. Each record gives: D gene, J gene, clone size, V gene, CDR3 DNA, CDR3 protein. D genes are given only for firm matches. Some rows mark clone size as missing; the rest say once, few, many or name a class of expanded clone.

>TRBD1|TRBJ2-3|-|TRBV5-5
TGTGCCAGCAGCTTGAGGACAGGGGGAGATACGCAGTATTTT
CASSLRTGGDTQYF
>-|TRBJ2-7|few|TRBV27
TGTGCCAGCACTATTACGGGCAACGGGGACTACGAGCAGTACTTC
CASTITGNGDYEQYF
>TRBD2|TRBJ2-3|-|TRBV18
TGTGCCAGCTCACCACCTGGGCGGGAGAGCACAGATACGCAGTATTTT
CASSPPGRESTDTQYF
>TRBD2|TRBJ2-5|-|TRBV9
TGTGCCAGCAGCGTTTTAGCGGGGGAGGGAGGAGAGACCCAGTACTTC
CASSVLAGEGGETQYF
>-|TRBJ1-2|-|TRBV13
TGTGCCAGCAGCCAGTGGGAAACAGGGCTAACTAACTATGGCTACACCTTC
CASSQWETGLTNYGYTF
>-|TRBJ2-6|-|TRBV6-5
TGTGCCAGCGGAATCTTGGACTCTAGGGCCAACGTCCTGACTTTC
CASGILDSRANVLTF
>TRBD2|TRBJ2-2|few|TRBV5-1
TGCGCCAGCAGCCCGGGACTAGCGGGGGGGTACGCGAACACCGGGGAGCTGTTTTTT
CASSPGLAGGYANTGELFF
>-|TRBJ2-5|few|TRBV7-2
TGTGCCAGCAGCCCCGATCGGGGATGGGAGACCCAGTACTTC
CASSPDRGWETQYF
>TRBD2|TRBJ2-1|-|TRBV29-1
TGCAGCGTTCGTGCAACGGGAGGATATTACAATGAGCAGTTCTTC
CSVRATGGYYNEQFF
>-|TRBJ2-7|-|TRBV5-1
TGCGCCAGCAGCTTGGAAGGGGCCACCTACGAGCAGTACTTC
CASSLEGATYEQYF
>TRBD2|TRBJ2-7|-|TRBV2
TGTGCCAGCAGTAAGACTAGCGGCTCCTACGAGCAGTACTTC
CASSKTSGSYEQYF
>TRBD1|TRBJ1-1|-|TRBV6-5
TGTGCCAGCAGTTGGGGGCAGGGGGCTGTAGCTTTCTTT
CASSWGQGAVAFF
>-|TRBJ2-2|-|TRBV5-6
TGTGCCAGCAGCTTGCGGGGAGGTCCCACCGGGGAGCTGTTTTTT
CASSLRGGPTGELFF
>-|TRBJ2-7|-|TRBV10-3
TGTGCCATCAGTGGTGGGGGGGCAAGCCCACCTTACGAGCAGTACTTC
CAISGGGASPPYEQYF
>TRBD1|TRBJ1-1|-|TRBV18
TGTGCCAGCTCCCTCGGACAGGGAGAAGCTTTCTTT
CASSLGQGEAFF
>-|TRBJ2-2|-|TRBV2
TGTGCCAGCACCACGGACGGGGAGGACACCGGGGAGCTGTTTTTT
CASTTDGEDTGELFF
>-|TRBJ1-4|-|TRBV19
TGTGCCAGTATCCCCGCAAGGGGTGGTGAAAAACTGTTTTTT
CASIPARGGEKLFF
>-|TRBJ1-5|few|TRBV4-2
TGTGCCAGCAGCCAGGGTTTCAGGGAAAGCAATCAGCCCCAGCATTTT
CASSQGFRESNQPQHF
>TRBD1|TRBJ2-5|-|TRBV6-6
TGTGCCAGCACCCGGACAGGGTCGACAGAGACCCAGTACTTC
CASTRTGSTETQYF
>TRBD1|TRBJ1-1|few|TRBV5-1
TGCGCCAGCAGCGTGGGACAGGGTTTGAACACTGAAGCTTTCTTT
CASSVGQGLNTEAFF
>-|TRBJ2-1|-|TRBV18
TGTGCCAGCTCACCACAGATCGCTGAGAGCAATGAGCAGTTCTTC
CASSPQIAESNEQFF
>-|TRBJ2-7|few|TRBV4-2
TGTGCCAGCAGCCAAGCTCGGGATTCCTACGAGCAGTACTTC
CASSQARDSYEQYF
>TRBD2|TRBJ2-3|-|TRBV2
TGTGCCAGCAAATCGGGGATAGCGGGAGATCGAGGGGCCCCAGATACGCAGTATTTT
CASKSGIAGDRGAPDTQYF
>-|TRBJ2-7|-|TRBV28
TGTGCCAGCAAAGTCAGGGCCGAGCAGTACTTC
CASKVRAEQYF
>-|TRBJ2-1|many|TRBV6-5
TGTGCCAGCAGTCCCCAAACAGGGTCCCACAATGAGCAGTTCTTC
CASSPQTGSHNEQFF
>-|TRBJ1-2|few|TRBV6-6
TGTGCCAGCACCCCCCAGGGGCACTATGGCTACACCTTC
CASTPQGHYGYTF
>TRBD2|TRBJ2-2|few|TRBV6-5
TGTGCCGTGGGGGGAGGGAGGGCCGGGGAGCTGTTTTTT
CAVGGGRAGELFF
>TRBD2|TRBJ2-3|-|TRBV6-5
TGTGCCAGCAGTTGGGGGGGGACCAGGAGCACAGATACGCAGTATTTT
CASSWGGTRSTDTQYF
>TRBD2|TRBJ2-1|few|TRBV4-2
TGTGCCAGCAGCCAAGCTAGCGGGACCCCCTACAATGAGCAGTTCTTC
CASSQASGTPYNEQFF
>TRBD1|TRBJ1-2|-|TRBV6-5
TGTGCCAGCAGTACGACAGGGGGCGGGGGCTACACCTTC
CASSTTGGGGYTF
>-|TRBJ2-1|-|TRBV7-9
TGTGCCAGCATCCCTCGAGAAAGCTCCTACAATGAGCAGTTCTTC
CASIPRESSYNEQFF
>TRBD1|TRBJ1-3|-|TRBV4-1
TGCGCCAGCAGCCAAGATAGGACAGGAACTGGAAACACCATATATTTT
CASSQDRTGTGNTIYF
>-|TRBJ2-7|many|TRBV7-2
TGTGCCAGCAGCTTAGGCGCTAGCTCCTACGAGCAGTACTTC
CASSLGASSYEQYF
>-|TRBJ1-2|few|TRBV9
TGTGCCAGCAGCCCTCAACCCTCCGGGAGGGGGTCCTATGGCTACACCTTC
CASSPQPSGRGSYGYTF
>-|TRBJ2-2|-|TRBV7-7
TGTGCTAGCAGCCCCGGGACTTACACCGGGGAGCTGTTTTTT
CASSPGTYTGELFF
>TRBD1|TRBJ1-2|few|TRBV5-1
TGCGCCAGCAGCCGGGACAGCTATGGCTACACCTTC
CASSRDSYGYTF
>TRBD1|TRBJ1-1|-|TRBV29-1
TGCAGCGGGGGACAGGGGAGGAACACTGAAGCTTTCTTT
CSGGQGRNTEAFF
>TRBD1|TRBJ2-5|few|TRBV6-6
TGTGCCAGCAGGACAGGGGGTGGGGAGACCCAGTACTTC
CASRTGGGETQYF
>-|TRBJ1-5|-|TRBV5-8
TGTGCCAGCAGCCAAGGACAGTGGTCAAATAGCAATCAGCCCCAGCATTTT
CASSQGQWSNSNQPQHF
>-|TRBJ2-7|-|TRBV2
TGTGCCAGCAAGGTTGGCACCACTACGGGCTACGAGCAGTACTTC
CASKVGTTTGYEQYF
>-|TRBJ2-1|few|TRBV10-1
TGCGCCAGCAGTGAGTCGACGCTGGCTAGCGATGAGCAGTTCTTC
CASSESTLASDEQFF
>TRBD1|TRBJ1-1|-|TRBV19
TGTGCCAGTACCGAAACAGGGGGGGCAAGGGAAGCTTTCTTT
CASTETGGAREAFF
>-|TRBJ1-2|-|TRBV13
TGTGCCAGCAGCTTAACCGCGTCGAACTATGGCTACACCTTC
CASSLTASNYGYTF
>TRBD1|TRBJ1-2|-|TRBV30
TGTGCCTGGAGTTCAGGGGGTGGCTACACCTTC
CAWSSGGGYTF
>TRBD1|TRBJ1-2|-|TRBV11-2
TGTGCCAGCAGCAGAATCGCGGGACAGGGGAACTATGGCTACACCTTC
CASSRIAGQGNYGYTF
>-|TRBJ1-1|-|TRBV28
TGTGCCAGCATTCCACGGCAGGGGCGGAGAGCCACTGAAGCTTTCTTT
CASIPRQGRRATEAFF
>-|TRBJ2-7|few|TRBV2
TGTGCCAGCTACCTAGCTAGGGCGAGTGAGCAGTACTTC
CASYLARASEQYF
>-|TRBJ2-7|few|TRBV15
TGTGCCACCAGCGGTGGTAGTCCTCTCTACGAGCAGTACTTC
CATSGGSPLYEQYF
>TRBD1|TRBJ2-7|-|TRBV5-1
TGCGCCAGCAAGGCTCCGGGACAGGGGTCCTACGAGCAGTACTTC
CASKAPGQGSYEQYF
>TRBD2|TRBJ2-4|few|TRBV7-2
TGTGCCAGCAGCTTAGGGTGGTCGGGGGGGGAAAACATTCAGTACTTC
CASSLGWSGGENIQYF
>-|TRBJ1-3|-|TRBV18
TGTGCCAGTCTACCTCCCAAGGGGTCTGGAAACACCATATATTTT
CASLPPKGSGNTIYF
>TRBD1|TRBJ2-3|-|TRBV5-6
TGTGCCAGCAGCTCCGGGACAGGCGGTGTCACAGATACGCAGTATTTT
CASSSGTGGVTDTQYF
>TRBD1|TRBJ2-7|few|TRBV30
TGTGCCTGGAGTATAGACAGGGCGGCCGAGCAGTACTTC
CAWSIDRAAEQYF
>-|TRBJ2-3|-|TRBV19
TGTGCCAGTAGTATAGGGGCCGGAGATACGCAGTATTTT
CASSIGAGDTQYF
>-|TRBJ2-3|-|TRBV28
TGTGCCAGCAGTCAGCCTCGGGGGTCCGGCACAGATACGCAGTATTTT
CASSQPRGSGTDTQYF
>TRBD2|TRBJ2-1|-|TRBV6-1
TGTGCCAGCATTCCGGGGAGGGGTACTTCCAATGAGCAGTTCTTC
CASIPGRGTSNEQFF
>-|TRBJ1-2|few|TRBV19
TGTGCCAGTAGTCCTGACTCTCGCGGCTATGGCTACACCTTC
CASSPDSRGYGYTF
>TRBD1|TRBJ2-7|-|TRBV10-3
TGTGCCTCCAACGACCGGGGACAGGGTTCGGGCTACGAGCAGTACTTC
CASNDRGQGSGYEQYF
>-|TRBJ1-4|few|TRBV4-1
TGCGCCAGCAGCCATGCTCGAGCCCGGGACACACTTAATGAAAAACTGTTTTTT
CASSHARARDTLNEKLFF
>-|TRBJ1-2|few|TRBV27
TGTGCCAGCAGTTTATCGGGGGGAAACAACTATGGCTACACCTTC
CASSLSGGNNYGYTF